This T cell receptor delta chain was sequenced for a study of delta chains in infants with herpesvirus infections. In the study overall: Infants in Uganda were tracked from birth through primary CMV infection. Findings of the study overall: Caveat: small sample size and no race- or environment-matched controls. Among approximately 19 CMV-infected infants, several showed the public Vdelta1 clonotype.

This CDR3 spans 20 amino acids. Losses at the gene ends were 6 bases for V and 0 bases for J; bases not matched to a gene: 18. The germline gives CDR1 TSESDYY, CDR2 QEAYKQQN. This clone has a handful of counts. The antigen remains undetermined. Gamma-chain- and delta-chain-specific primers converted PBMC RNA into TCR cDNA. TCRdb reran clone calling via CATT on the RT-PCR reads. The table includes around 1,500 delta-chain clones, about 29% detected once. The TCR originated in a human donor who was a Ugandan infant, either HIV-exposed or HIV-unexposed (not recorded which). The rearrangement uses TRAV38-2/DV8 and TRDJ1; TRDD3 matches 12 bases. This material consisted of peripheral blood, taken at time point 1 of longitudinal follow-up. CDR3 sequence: CAYKKDPFTGGYLYTDKLIF. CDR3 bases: TGTGCTTATAAGAAGGACCCCTTTACTGGGGGATACCTGTACACCGATAAACTCATCTTT.